The 20 T cell receptor beta chains presented below share a single source sample, sequenced in a study of radiotherapy plus CTLA-4 blockade in lung cancer. The data were produced by immunoSEQ multiplex PCR, yet TCRdb's version contains in-frame clones alone and is incomplete. The sample lists tens of thousands of clones, 80% to 85% seen once, with 0.82% in the top ten. Material: peripheral blood, obtained from a patient treated with radiotherapy plus ipilimumab. These receptors came from a human donor with non-small cell lung cancer who had stable disease on radiotherapy plus ipilimumab.

V is TRBV7-3 and J is TRBJ1-1; perhaps TRBD1 as D (5 bases). V was clipped by 1 base and J by 1 base, with 16 bases between them. The CDR3 length is 17 residues. Germline loops: CDR1 SGHTA, CDR2 FQGTGA. CDR3 sequence reads: CASSLKGLGDANTEAFF. The CDR3, as DNA: TGTGCCAGCAGCTTAAAAGGGCTGGGGGATGCGAACACTGAAGCTTTCTTT.

The chain uses TRBV28 and TRBJ1-4; D not resolved. V gave up 11 bases and J gave up 4 bases, with 11 bases separating them. The germline V gene has CDR1 MDHEN and CDR2 SYDVKM. This CDR3 is built from 12 residues. CDR3 nucleotides: TGTGCCGCGGCGGCGGGTAATGAAAAACTGTTTTTT. This gives the protein CAAAAGNEKLFF.

The rearrangement uses TRBV11-2 and TRBJ1-2, with 11 bases identical to TRBD1. This CDR3 has 14 amino acids. With V trimmed by 5 bases and J by 8 bases, 7 bases remained unmatched. CDR1 is SGHAT and CDR2 is FQNNGV in the germline V gene. CDR3 loop: CASSQPGQGGGYTF. CDR3 nucleotide sequence: TGTGCCAGCAGCCAACCGGGACAGGGGGGCGGCTACACCTTC.

This clone was counted a single time. The chain combines TRBV5-4 with TRBJ1-5; D might be TRBD1 (6 bases). V was trimmed by 3 bases and J by 7 bases, leaving 14 bases between them. The CDR3 is 14 residues long. Germline CDR1 SGHNT, CDR2 YYREEE (reference sequence). The CDR3 region has the DNA TGTGCCAGCAGCTCTGGACAGCCGGGGCAGCCCCAGCATTTT. Translated: CASSSGQPGQPQHF. The complete variable domain, with remaining parts taken from reference TRBV5-4 and TRBJ1-5, reads ETGVTQSPTHLIKTRGQQVTLRCSSQSGHNTVSWYQQALGQGPQFIFQYYREEENGRGNFPPRFSGLQFPNYSSELNVNALELDDSALYLCASSSGQPGQPQHFGDGTRLSIL.

The CDR3 sequence is CASSQGQGNTIYF. CDR3 coding DNA: TGTGCCAGCAGCCAAGGACAGGGAAACACCATATATTTT. The chain recombines TRBV4-2 with TRBJ1-3; the D gene is possibly TRBD1 (5 bases). The CDR3 has 13 amino acids. CDR1 is LGHNA and CDR2 is YNFKEQ in the germline V gene. V lost 1 base and J 4 bases, leaving 5 bases between the germline ends.

Of note for this clone: Other nucleotide sequences in the sample specify the same CDR3. The gene calls are TRBV2 and TRBJ2-1; 8 bases are a match to TRBD1. Germline V gene lookup returns CDR1 SNHLY and CDR2 FYNNEI. CDR3 length: 16 residues. V lost 6 bases to trimming and J lost 9 bases; unmatched junction nucleotides: 16. CDR3 DNA sequence: TGTGCCAGCAGCGCCGACGGGCCCACCACAGGGGGTGAGCAGTTCTTC. It translates to CASSADGPTTGGEQFF.

The J gene is TRBJ1-6, the V gene TRBV19; weak D call: TRBD1 (6 bases). Germline CDR1 is LNHDA and CDR2 is SQIVND (reference sequence). The CDR3 spans 14 residues. V was cut by 5 bases and J by 10 bases, with 15 bases left in between. The CDR3 bases are TGTGCCAGTAGTCTTACCCAGGGGTTCTCACCCCTCCACTTT. Protein product: CASSLTQGFSPLHF.

The chain recombines TRBV15 with TRBJ1-5; D not resolved. The germline gives CDR1 LNHNV, CDR2 YYDKDF (reference sequence). The CDR3 sequence is 15 residues long. Trimming shortened V by 0 bases and J by 6 bases, and 12 bases separated the two germline ends. In DNA form, the CDR3 reads TGTGCCACCAGCAGAGATCGAGGGATGGCTCAGCCCCAGCATTTT. Amino acids: CATSRDRGMAQPQHF.

V and J are TRBV9 and TRBJ2-4; the D gene is possibly TRBD1 (5 bases). Trimming took off 2 bases at V and 8 bases at J, with 11 bases between the two ends. CDR3 length: 13 amino acids. Germline CDR1 reads SGDLS; CDR2 reads YYNGEE. This CDR3 is CASSVTDFDIQYF. Written as DNA, the CDR3 is TGTGCCAGCAGCGTGACAGATTTCGACATTCAGTACTTC.

This rearrangement joins TRBV28 to TRBJ1-2; D call uncertain. Germline V gene lookup returns CDR1 MDHEN and CDR2 SYDVKM. The CDR3 is 14 residues long. V was clipped by 10 bases and J by 1 base, with 16 bases between them. DNA for the CDR3: TGTGCCATCTTACGGGCGGATTTTAACTATGGCTACACCTTC. Amino acids: CAILRADFNYGYTF.

This rearrangement joins TRBV7-3 to TRBJ1-6; D remains unclear. Trimming shortened V by 0 bases and J by 7 bases, and 7 bases separated the two germline ends. CDR1 is SGHTA, CDR2 FQGTGA, per germline. The length of the CDR3 is 14 residues. CDR3 sequence reads: CASSLTSSNSPLHF. The CDR3, as DNA: TGTGCCAGCAGCTTAACGTCAAGCAATTCACCCCTCCACTTT.

This clone was counted a single time. The gene calls are TRBV19 and TRBJ2-1; D is unclear. This CDR3 region has 14 residues. The germline V gene encodes CDR1 LNHDA and CDR2 SQIVND (reference sequence). The germline V and J ends were trimmed by 5 bases and 0 bases, with 8 bases remaining between them. CDR3 residues: CASSVTSSYNEQFF. DNA of the CDR3: TGTGCCAGTAGTGTGACCAGCTCCTACAATGAGCAGTTCTTC.

This chain joins TRBV6-5 and TRBJ1-3, with TRBD1 identical over 7 bases. Germline V gene lookup returns CDR1 MNHEY and CDR2 SVGAGI. The CDR3 runs to 15 residues. The V and J ends lost 6 bases and 0 bases, in that order; junction bases with no gene match: 5. The CDR3 sequence is CASSRQGNSGNTIYF. The CDR3, as DNA: TGTGCCAGCAGCCGACAGGGCAACTCTGGAAACACCATATATTTT.

The chain employs TRBV10-2 and TRBJ1-1; maybe TRBD1 (5 bases). The V gene lost 6 bases and the J gene lost 2 bases, with 10 bases spanning the gap. The CDR3 spans 13 residues. CDR1 and CDR2 (germline): WSHSY, SAAADI. CDR3 amino acids: CASSDSRNTEAFF. The DNA for the CDR3 is TGCGCCAGCAGCGACAGTCGAAACACTGAAGCTTTCTTT.

V is TRBV28 and J is TRBJ1-2; the match to TRBD1 covers 10 bases. CDR3 size: 17 residues. Germline loops: CDR1 MDHEN, CDR2 SYDVKM. V lost 6 bases to trimming and J lost 4 bases; unmatched junction nucleotides: 14. Written as DNA, the CDR3 is TGTGCCAGCAGGGTAGAAATAACGGGGACAGGGGTCTATGGCTACACCTTC. Its protein product is CASRVEITGTGVYGYTF.

The rearrangement links TRBV28 to TRBJ1-6; no clear D. The ends were cut back, 1 base at V and 8 bases at J, with 9 bases in the middle. This CDR3 is built from 14 residues. CDR1 and CDR2 (germline): MDHEN, SYDVKM. CDR3 DNA: TGTGCCAGCAGTTTATCCGGGCGGGATTCACCCCTCCACTTT. Its translation: CASSLSGRDSPLHF.

The genes are TRBV20-1 and TRBJ2-3; 7 bases align to TRBD1. The CDR3 runs 11 residues. V shed 5 bases, J shed 5 bases, and the junction held 1 base outside the gene matches. Germline CDR1 DFQATT, CDR2 SNEGSKA (reference sequence). The CDR3 DNA follows: TGCAGTGCTCGACAGGGAGATACGCAGTATTTT. Translated: CSARQGDTQYF.

This rearrangement joins TRBV28 to TRBJ1-1, with D uncertain. The CDR3 loop spans 15 amino acids. Germline CDR1 MDHEN, CDR2 SYDVKM. V gave up 6 bases and J gave up 4 bases, with 18 bases separating them. The CDR3 protein is CASSRLGRDGTEAFF. The CDR3 nucleotides read TGTGCCAGCAGCCGCCTAGGGCGGGATGGCACTGAAGCTTTCTTT. The full variable domain, completed using reference TRBV28 and TRBJ1-1, is DVKVTQSSRYLVKRTGEKVFLECVQDMDHENMFWYRQDPGLGLRLIYFSYDVKMKEKGDIPEGYSVSREKKERFSLILESASTNQTSMYLCASSRLGRDGTEAFFGQGTRLTVV.

The chain combines TRBV25-1 with TRBJ2-2; no clear D gene. The CDR3 consists of 13 residues. The V end lost 4 bases, the J end lost 1 base, and 4 bases lay between the germline ends. CDR1 and CDR2 from the germline V gene are MGHDK and SYGVNS. The CDR3 sequence: CASSVRNTGELFF. CDR3 bases: TGTGCCAGCAGTGTTCGGAACACCGGGGAGCTGTTTTTT.

The chain uses TRBV10-3 and TRBJ2-3, with 8 positions matching TRBD2. Germline V gene sequence: CDR1 ENHRY, CDR2 SYGVKD. Losses at the gene ends were 10 bases for V and 6 bases for J; bases not matched to a gene: 9. The CDR3 spans 13 residues. Here the CDR3 reads CATHLGGRDTQYF. Here the CDR3 DNA reads TGTGCCACCCACCTCGGCGGGAGGGATACGCAGTATTTT.